The 21 T cell receptor beta chains listed next were all sequenced from one sample in a study of shared clonotypes between healthy human individuals. Only in-frame clones appear in the TCRdb table, and some are missing; sequencing was by immunoSEQ multiplex PCR. This table holds about 1.1 million clones, approximately 80% found once. What was sequenced was memory CD4+ T cells from PBMCs. Subset in this sample: CD45RA-negative fraction. The receptors stem from a man between 18 and 35 years old in good health. Some clones in this sample may be carry-over from other donors' samples.

This clone was counted once. The V call is TRBV7-9, the J call TRBJ2-5; D is uncertain. This CDR3 region has 12 residues. V was clipped by 3 bases and J by 3 bases, with 5 bases between them. Germline V gene data show CDR1 as SEHNR and CDR2 as FQNEAQ (reference sequence). CDR3 in amino acids: CASSFREETQYF. CDR3 coding DNA: TGTGCCAGCAGCTTTCGGGAAGAGACCCAGTACTTC.

V usage is TRBV7-9 and J usage is TRBJ1-1; D unclear. Trimming took 4 bases from V and 4 from J, leaving 10 bases between them. The CDR3 runs to 13 residues. Germline loops: CDR1 SEHNR, CDR2 FQNEAQ (reference sequence). CDR3 bases: TGTGCCAGCAGCTCCCTCTTAGGCACTGAAGCTTTCTTT. This gives the protein CASSSLLGTEAFF.

This clone turned up a few times. The CDR3 sequence: CASRWLAGMGSYNEQFF. CDR3 sequence (DNA): TGTGCCAGCAGGTGGCTAGCGGGAATGGGCTCCTACAATGAGCAGTTCTTC. J is TRBJ2-1 and V is TRBV2; 9 positions match TRBD2. CDR3 length: 17 amino acids. Trimming cost V 6 bases and J 0 bases; bases outside gene matches: 9. Germline lookup yields CDR1 SNHLY and CDR2 FYNNEI.

The rearrangement joins TRBV27 to TRBJ2-2, with D unresolved. CDR1 and CDR2 from the germline V gene are MNHEY and SMNVEV (reference sequence). Trimming left V 6 bases short and J 5 bases short, with 13 bases between. The CDR3 loop spans 14 amino acids. CDR3 sequence: CASSSSPPTGELFF. Here the CDR3 DNA reads TGTGCCAGCAGCTCATCACCCCCGACCGGGGAGCTGTTTTTT.

The chain uses TRBV5-5 and TRBJ1-1, with D possibly matching TRBD1 (5 bases). Germline V gene lookup returns CDR1 SGHKS and CDR2 YYEKEE (reference sequence). This CDR3 spans 14 amino acids. V lost 0 bases to trimming and J lost 7 bases, with 13 bases between them. The CDR3 loop is CASSLAGLTFEAFF. CDR3 DNA sequence: TGTGCCAGCAGCTTGGCAGGGCTAACTTTTGAAGCTTTCTTT.

This rearrangement joins TRBV30 to TRBJ2-1, with 11 bases lining up with TRBD2. Germline trimming cut 3 bases from V and 5 bases from J; bases unmatched to any gene: 0. CDR3 size: 13 residues. Per the germline V gene, CDR1 is GTSNPN and CDR2 is SVGIG (reference sequence). The CDR3, as DNA: TGTGCCTGGAGGACTAGCGGGAACAATGAGCAGTTCTTC. Protein: CAWRTSGNNEQFF.

This clone appeared many times. A read error is likely, as this CDR3 ends without the conserved phenylalanine or tryptophan. The chain links TRBV29-1 to TRBJ1-2; D unresolved. This CDR3 is 10 amino acids long. V lost 8 bases to trimming and J lost 6 bases, with 10 bases between them. Germline CDR1 is SQVTM and CDR2 is ANQGSEA. The CDR3 loop is CSLSRDGYTL. Here the CDR3 DNA reads TGCAGCTTGTCGAGGGATGGCTACACCTTA.

This chain joins TRBV9 and TRBJ2-1; TRBD2 aligns across 7 bases. This CDR3 comprises 15 residues. Germline-derived CDR1 and CDR2 are SGDLS and YYNGEE. Losses at the gene ends were 4 bases for V and 5 bases for J; bases not matched to a gene: 9. The CDR3 region is CASSPRWAGDNEQFF. The CDR3 DNA sequence: TGTGCCAGCAGCCCCCGCTGGGCGGGAGACAATGAGCAGTTCTTC.

Only one count was recorded for this clone. V gene TRBV5-1 combines with J gene TRBJ1-1; D may be TRBD1 (6 bases). Germline lookup yields CDR1 SGHRS and CDR2 YFSETQ. Deletions cut 4 bases from V and 4 bases from J, with 11 bases between. This CDR3 has 13 residues. In DNA form, the CDR3 reads TGCGCCAGCAGCGAGATGGGGGCCACTGAAGCTTTCTTT. Translated, it gives CASSEMGATEAFF.

The table lists this clone with a count of one. The V call is TRBV2, the J call TRBJ2-2, with 8 bases lining up with TRBD2. In germline, CDR1 is SNHLY, CDR2 FYNNEI. The CDR3 has 12 amino acids. V trimming: 8 bases; J trimming: 8 bases; junction bases outside the gene matches: 4. CDR3 nucleotide sequence: TGTGCCAGCCTAGCGGGTAAAGGGGAGCTGTTTTTT. Translating gives CASLAGKGELFF.

The count of this clone is one. CDR3 region: CSVPFLRGQFF. For the CDR3, the DNA is TGCAGCGTCCCTTTCCTGAGGGGGCAGTTCTTC. The V and J genes are TRBV29-1 and TRBJ2-1; the D gene could be TRBD1 or TRBD2 (5 bases each). This CDR3 contains 11 residues. The germline CDR1 and CDR2 sequences are SQVTM and ANQGSEA. The V end lost 6 bases, the J end lost 12 bases, and 15 bases lay between the germline ends.

The chain is built from TRBV4-2 and TRBJ2-3; D is undetermined. Per germline, CDR1 LGHNA and CDR2 YNFKEQ. This CDR3 has 15 residues. V lost 4 bases and J 1 base, leaving 12 bases between the germline ends. The CDR3 sequence is CASSPRWSGTDTQYF. As DNA, the CDR3 is TGTGCCAGCAGCCCGCGATGGTCGGGCACAGATACGCAGTATTTT.

V usage is TRBV19 and J usage is TRBJ1-2; the D is unclear. The CDR3 is made up of 15 amino acids. CDR1 and CDR2 from the germline V gene are LNHDA and SQIVND (reference sequence). V lost 1 base, J lost 2 bases, and 11 bases lay in between. The CDR3 sequence: CASSIGLGINYGYTF. CDR3 nucleotide sequence: TGTGCCAGTAGTATAGGCCTAGGAATAAACTATGGCTACACCTTC. Full variable domain (outside the CDR3, taken from reference TRBV19 and TRBJ1-2): DGGITQSPKYLFRKEGQNVTLSCEQNLNHDAMYWYRQDPGQGLRLIYYSQIVNDFQKGDIAEGYSVSREKKESFPLTVTSAQKNPTAFYLCASSIGLGINYGYTFGSGTRLTVV.

This chain joins TRBV15 and TRBJ2-3; no firm D call. The CDR3 is 12 residues long. Germline CDR1 reads LNHNV; CDR2 reads YYDKDF (reference sequence). Trimming removed 5 bases at V and 6 bases at J, with 9 bases between. CDR3 region: CATSPGQDTQYF. Here the CDR3 DNA reads TGTGCCACCAGCCCCGGGCAGGATACGCAGTATTTT.

V gene TRBV6-1 combines with J gene TRBJ2-6; TRBD2 might be the D (5 bases). Between the trimmed V and J ends, which lost 3 bases and 0 bases, there was a span of 15 bases. CDR3 length equals 18 residues. The V gene's germline CDR1 is MNHNS and CDR2 SASEGT. In nucleotides, the CDR3 is TGTGCCAGCAGTGATCATCCAGGACTTATCTCTGGGGCCAACGTCCTGACTTTC. It encodes CASSDHPGLISGANVLTF.

Comments on this clone: Only one base separates this from a far larger clonotype, so it likely reflects a read error. V usage is TRBV20-1 and J usage is TRBJ2-5; no firm D call. CDR1 and CDR2 (germline): DFQATT, SNEGSKA (reference sequence). Trimming took off 4 bases at V and 4 bases at J, with 4 bases between the two ends. The CDR3 is made up of 10 amino acids. The CDR3 nucleotides read TGCAGTGCTATTTCAGAGACCCAGTACTTC. This translates into CSAISETQYF.

In its sample, this clone was seen a few times. The V call is TRBV7-9, the J call TRBJ2-2; TRBD2 aligns across 9 bases. V dropped 1 base and J dropped 6; count of bases not matched to a gene: 9. Germline CDR1 is SEHNR and CDR2 is FQNEAQ (reference sequence). The CDR3 covers 17 residues. This CDR3 is CASSLGYSSGIAGELFF. In DNA, the CDR3 is TGTGCCAGCAGCTTAGGTTATTCTAGCGGGATTGCCGGGGAGCTGTTTTTT. Full variable domain (remainder filled in from reference TRBV7-9 and TRBJ2-2): DTGVSQNPRHKITKRGQNVTFRCDPISEHNRLYWYRQTLGQGPEFLTYFQNEAQLEKSRLLSDRFSAERPKGSFSTLEIQRTEQGDSAMYLCASSLGYSSGIAGELFFGEGSRLTVL.

V gene TRBV7-2 combines with J gene TRBJ2-5; D unclear. Germline lookup yields CDR1 SGHTA and CDR2 FQGNSA. V was trimmed by 0 bases and J by 3 bases, leaving 26 bases between them. This CDR3 is built from 20 residues. The CDR3 spells CASSLAGNVPPVSTKETQYF. Written as DNA, the CDR3 is TGTGCCAGCAGCTTAGCGGGGAATGTGCCACCCGTTTCGACCAAAGAGACCCAGTACTTC.

The V call is TRBV7-8, the J call TRBJ1-5, with D unclear. The germline CDR1 and CDR2 sequences are SGHVS and FQNEAQ. The CDR3 contains 13 residues. Trimming shortened V by 1 base and J by 9 bases, and 10 bases separated the two germline ends. CDR3 coding DNA: TGTGCCAGCAGCTTAGGCCCCTGGGGGCCCCAGCATTTT. Translated, it gives CASSLGPWGPQHF. The full variable domain, with the rest looked up from reference TRBV7-8 and TRBJ1-5, is GAGVSQSPRYKVAKRGQDVALRCDPISGHVSLFWYQQALGQGPEFLTYFQNEAQLDKSGLPSDRFFAERPEGSVSTLKIQRTQQEDSAVYLCASSLGPWGPQHFGDGTRLSIL.

V and J are TRBV28 and TRBJ1-5, with D perhaps TRBD1 (5 bases). CDR1 and CDR2 (germline): MDHEN, SYDVKM. Trimming left V 7 bases short and J 0 bases short, with 19 bases between. The CDR3 length is 17 residues. CDR3 residues: CASNSVDSLYSNQPQHF. CDR3 in DNA: TGTGCCAGCAATTCCGTTGACAGCCTCTATAGCAATCAGCCCCAGCATTTT.

This chain uses TRBV19 with TRBJ2-2, with TRBD2 matching 9 bases. Germline CDR1 LNHDA, CDR2 SQIVND (reference sequence). V trimming: 6 bases; J trimming: 0 bases; junction bases outside the gene matches: 8. This CDR3 contains 17 residues. The CDR3 DNA reads as TGTGCCAGTAGGAAAGGACTAGCGCTCACGAACACCGGGGAGCTGTTTTTT. Protein sequence: CASRKGLALTNTGELFF.